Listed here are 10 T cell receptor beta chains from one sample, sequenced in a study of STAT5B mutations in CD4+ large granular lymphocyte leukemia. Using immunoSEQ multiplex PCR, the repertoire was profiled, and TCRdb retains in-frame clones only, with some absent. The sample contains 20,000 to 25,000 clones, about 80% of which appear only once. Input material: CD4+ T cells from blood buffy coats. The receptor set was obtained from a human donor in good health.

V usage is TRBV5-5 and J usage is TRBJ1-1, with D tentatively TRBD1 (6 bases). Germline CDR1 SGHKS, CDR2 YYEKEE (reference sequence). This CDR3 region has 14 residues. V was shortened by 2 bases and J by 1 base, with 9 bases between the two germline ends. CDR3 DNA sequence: TGTGCCAGCAGCTTCACAGGGAGGAACACTGAAGCTTTCTTT. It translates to CASSFTGRNTEAFF.

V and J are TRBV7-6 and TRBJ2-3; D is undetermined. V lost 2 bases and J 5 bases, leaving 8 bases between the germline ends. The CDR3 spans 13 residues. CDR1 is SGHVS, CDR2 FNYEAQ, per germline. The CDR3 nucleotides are TGTGCCAGCAGCTTATCAGAAGTAGATACGCAGTATTTT. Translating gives CASSLSEVDTQYF.

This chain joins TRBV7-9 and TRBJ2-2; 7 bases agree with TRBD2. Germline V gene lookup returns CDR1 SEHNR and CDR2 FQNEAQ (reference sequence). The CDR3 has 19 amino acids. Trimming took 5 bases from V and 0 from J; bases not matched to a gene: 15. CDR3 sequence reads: CASSPRGVMVVANTGELFF. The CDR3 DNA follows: TGTGCCAGCAGCCCCCGGGGGGTGATGGTGGTCGCGAACACCGGGGAGCTGTTTTTT.

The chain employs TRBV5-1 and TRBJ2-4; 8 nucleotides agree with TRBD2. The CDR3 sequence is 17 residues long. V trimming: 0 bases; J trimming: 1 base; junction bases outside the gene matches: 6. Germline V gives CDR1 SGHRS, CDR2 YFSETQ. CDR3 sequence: CASSLEGRGRAKNIQYF. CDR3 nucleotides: TGCGCCAGCAGCTTGGAAGGCCGCGGGAGGGCCAAAAACATTCAGTACTTC.

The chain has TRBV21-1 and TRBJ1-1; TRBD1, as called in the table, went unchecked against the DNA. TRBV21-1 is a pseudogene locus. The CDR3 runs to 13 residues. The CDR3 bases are TGTGCCAGCAGCAGACAGGGGTACACTGAAGCTTTCTTT. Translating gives CASSRQGYTEAFF.

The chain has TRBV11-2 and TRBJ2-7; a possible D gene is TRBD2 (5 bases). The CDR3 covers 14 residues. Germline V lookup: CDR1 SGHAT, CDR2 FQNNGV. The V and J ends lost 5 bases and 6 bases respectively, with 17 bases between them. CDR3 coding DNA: TGTGCCAGCAGCCCTCAACTAGAAGCAGGCGAGCAGTACTTC. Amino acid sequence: CASSPQLEAGEQYF. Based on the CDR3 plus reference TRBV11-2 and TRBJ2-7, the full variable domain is EAGVAQSPRYKIIEKRQSVAFWCNPISGHATLYWYQQILGQGPKLLIQFQNNGVVDDSQLPKDRFSAERLKGVDSTLKIQPAKLEDSAVYLCASSPQLEAGEQYFGPGTRLTVT.

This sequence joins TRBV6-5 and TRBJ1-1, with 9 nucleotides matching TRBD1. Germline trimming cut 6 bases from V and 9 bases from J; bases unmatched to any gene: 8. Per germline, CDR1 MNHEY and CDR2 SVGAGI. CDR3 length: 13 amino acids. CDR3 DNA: TGTGCCAGCAGCATCACAGGGGGCTGGCAAGCTTTCTTT. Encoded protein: CASSITGGWQAFF.

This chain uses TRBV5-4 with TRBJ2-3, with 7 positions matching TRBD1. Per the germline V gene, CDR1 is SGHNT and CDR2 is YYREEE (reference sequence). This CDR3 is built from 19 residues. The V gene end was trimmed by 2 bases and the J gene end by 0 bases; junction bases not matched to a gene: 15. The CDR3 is CASSLGVMGQRTSTDTQYF. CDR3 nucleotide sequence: TGTGCCAGCAGCTTAGGAGTTATGGGACAGCGCACTAGCACAGATACGCAGTATTTT.

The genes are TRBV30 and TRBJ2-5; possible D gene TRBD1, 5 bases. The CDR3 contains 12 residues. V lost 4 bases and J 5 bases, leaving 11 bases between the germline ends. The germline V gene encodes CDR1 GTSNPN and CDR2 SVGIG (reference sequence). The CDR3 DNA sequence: TGTGCCTGGAATGGACAAGTGGAGACCCAGTACTTC. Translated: CAWNGQVETQYF.

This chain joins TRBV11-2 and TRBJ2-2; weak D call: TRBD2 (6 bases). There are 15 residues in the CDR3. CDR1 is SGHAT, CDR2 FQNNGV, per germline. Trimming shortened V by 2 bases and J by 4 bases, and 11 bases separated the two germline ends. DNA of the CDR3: TGTGCCAGCAGCTTACGCAGGGAGGCCACCGGGGAGCTGTTTTTT. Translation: CASSLRREATGELFF. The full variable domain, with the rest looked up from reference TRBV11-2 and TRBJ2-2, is EAGVAQSPRYKIIEKRQSVAFWCNPISGHATLYWYQQILGQGPKLLIQFQNNGVVDDSQLPKDRFSAERLKGVDSTLKIQPAKLEDSAVYLCASSLRREATGELFFGEGSRLTVL.